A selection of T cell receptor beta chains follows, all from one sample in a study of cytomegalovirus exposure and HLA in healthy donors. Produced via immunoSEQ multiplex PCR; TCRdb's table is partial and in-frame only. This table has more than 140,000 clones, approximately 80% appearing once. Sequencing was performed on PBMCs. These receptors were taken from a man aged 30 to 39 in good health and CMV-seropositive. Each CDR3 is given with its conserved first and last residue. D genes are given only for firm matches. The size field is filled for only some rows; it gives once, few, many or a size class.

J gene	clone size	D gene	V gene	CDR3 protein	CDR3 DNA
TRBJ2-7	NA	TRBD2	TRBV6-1	CASRGTSGSEQYF	TGTGCCAGCAGAGGGACTAGCGGGAGCGAGCAGTACTTC
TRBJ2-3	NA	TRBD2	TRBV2	CASSLGLADTDTQYF	TGTGCCAGCAGTTTGGGACTAGCGGATACAGATACGCAGTATTTT
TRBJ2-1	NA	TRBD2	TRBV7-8	CASSSSGLAGATYLNEQFF	TGTGCCAGCAGCTCCTCGGGACTAGCGGGGGCGACGTACCTCAATGAGCAGTTCTTC
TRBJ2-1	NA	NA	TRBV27	CASSPAVSNEQFF	TGTGCCTCCAGTCCCGCGGTTAGCAATGAGCAGTTCTTC
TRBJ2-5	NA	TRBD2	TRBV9	CASSVDSGQETQYF	TGTGCCAGCAGCGTAGATAGCGGGCAAGAGACCCAGTACTTC
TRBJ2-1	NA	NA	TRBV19	CASTATSSSYNEQFF	TGTGCCAGTACCGCGACATCGAGCTCCTACAATGAGCAGTTCTTC
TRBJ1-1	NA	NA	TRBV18	CASSPPAGTTEAFF	TGTGCCAGCTCACCACCGGCGGGTACCACTGAAGCTTTCTTT
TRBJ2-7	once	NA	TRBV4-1	CASSQEGLGEQYF	TGCGCCAGCAGCCAAGAGGGGCTGGGAGAGCAGTACTTC
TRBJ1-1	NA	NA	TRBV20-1	CSARDKTEAFF	TGCAGTGCTAGAGATAAAACTGAAGCTTTCTTT
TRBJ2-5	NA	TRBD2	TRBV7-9	CASSLALAGLIQETQYF	TGTGCCAGCAGCTTAGCCCTAGCGGGGTTAATCCAAGAGACCCAGTACTTC
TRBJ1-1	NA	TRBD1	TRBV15	CATSRGLSRQGGTEAFF	TGTGCCACCAGCAGAGGCCTTTCTAGACAGGGGGGAACTGAAGCTTTCTTT
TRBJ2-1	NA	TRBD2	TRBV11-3	CASSSRTSGSNEQFF	TGTGCCAGCAGCTCCCGGACTAGCGGGAGCAATGAGCAGTTCTTC
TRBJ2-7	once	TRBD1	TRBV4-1	CASSLPSGDREKVGEQYF	TGCGCCAGCAGCCTCCCCTCGGGGGACAGGGAAAAAGTAGGCGAGCAGTACTTC
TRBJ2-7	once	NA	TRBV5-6	CASSLEGNTYEQYF	TGTGCCAGCAGCTTGGAGGGGAACACCTACGAGCAGTACTTC
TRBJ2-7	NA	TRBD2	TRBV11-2	CASSSLAGGPHEQYF	TGTGCCAGCAGCTCACTAGCGGGGGGGCCCCACGAGCAGTACTTC
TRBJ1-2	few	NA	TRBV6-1	CASTEGAFGNYGYTF	TGTGCCAGCACCGAGGGAGCCTTCGGGAACTATGGCTACACCTTC
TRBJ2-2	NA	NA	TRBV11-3	CASSMQGSTGELFF	TGTGCCAGCAGCATGCAGGGGAGCACCGGGGAGCTGTTTTTT
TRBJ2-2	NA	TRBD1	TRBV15	CATSGRFGTGGPGELFF	TGTGCCACCAGCGGTCGATTCGGGACAGGGGGCCCCGGGGAGCTGTTTTTT
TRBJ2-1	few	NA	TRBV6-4	CASSSGPVNEQFF	TGTGCCAGCAGTAGCGGACCAGTCAATGAGCAGTTCTTC
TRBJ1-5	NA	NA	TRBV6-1	CASSERDTYYSNQPQHF	TGTGCCAGCAGTGAGAGGGACACTTATTATAGCAATCAGCCCCAGCATTTT
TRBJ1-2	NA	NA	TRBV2	CASSGQIYGYTF	TGTGCCAGCAGTGGACAGATCTATGGCTACACCTTC
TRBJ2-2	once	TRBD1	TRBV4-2	CASSQTGTVNTGELFF	TGTGCCAGCAGCCAAACCGGGACAGTGAACACCGGGGAGCTGTTTTTT
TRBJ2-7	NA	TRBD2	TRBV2	CASRTSGSEQYF	TGTGCCAGCAGGACTAGCGGGAGCGAGCAGTACTTC
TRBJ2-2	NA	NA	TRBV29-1	CSVEQAENTGELFF	TGCAGCGTTGAACAAGCGGAGAACACCGGGGAGCTGTTTTTT
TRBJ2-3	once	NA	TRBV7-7	CASSLGLADTDTQYF	TGTGCCAGCAGCTTAGGGCTGGCGGACACAGATACGCAGTATTTT
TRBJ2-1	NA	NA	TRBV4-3	CASSQELHNEQFF	TGCGCCAGCAGCCAAGAACTTCACAATGAGCAGTTCTTC
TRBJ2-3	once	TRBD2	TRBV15	CATSRALRLAGAKDTQYF	TGTGCCACCAGCAGGGCCCTTAGGCTAGCGGGAGCAAAAGATACGCAGTATTTT
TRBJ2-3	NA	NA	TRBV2	CASYEGRVDTQYF	TGTGCCAGCTACGAGGGTAGAGTAGATACGCAGTATTTT
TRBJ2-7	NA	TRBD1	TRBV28	CASSLGTGYEQYF	TGTGCCAGCAGTTTGGGGACAGGGTACGAGCAGTACTTC
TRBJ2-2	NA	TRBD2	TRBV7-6	CASSPGGLAGSENTGELFF	TGTGCCAGCAGCCCAGGGGGACTAGCGGGGTCAGAGAACACCGGGGAGCTGTTTTTT
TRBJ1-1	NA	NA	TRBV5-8	CASSPTGDYTEAFF	TGTGCCAGCAGCCCCACAGGAGACTACACTGAAGCTTTCTTT
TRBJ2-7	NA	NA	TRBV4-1	CASSQGPDSSYEQYF	TGCGCCAGCAGCCAAGGTCCGGACAGCTCCTACGAGCAGTACTTC
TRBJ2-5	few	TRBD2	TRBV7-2	CASSLSNSAGGGETQYF	TGTGCCAGCAGCTTATCCAACTCAGCGGGGGGAGGGGAGACCCAGTACTTC
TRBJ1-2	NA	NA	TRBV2	CASRDYRDYGYTF	TGTGCCAGCAGAGACTACAGAGACTATGGCTACACCTTC
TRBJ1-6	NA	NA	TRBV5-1	CASSSPARGGSPLHF	TGCGCCAGCAGCAGCCCGGCACGCGGCGGGTCACCCCTCCACTTT
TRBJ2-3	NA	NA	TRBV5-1	CASRGGVSTDTQYF	TGCGCCAGCAGAGGCGGGGTAAGCACAGATACGCAGTATTTT
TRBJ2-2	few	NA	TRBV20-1	CSASSAGELFF	TGCAGTGCTAGTTCAGCCGGGGAGCTGTTTTTT
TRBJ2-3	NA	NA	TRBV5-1	CASSLIAASTDTQYF	TGCGCCAGCAGCTTAATAGCAGCTAGCACAGATACGCAGTATTTT
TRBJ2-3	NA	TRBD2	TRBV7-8	CASSPGLAGYTDTQYF	TGTGCCAGCAGCCCAGGTCTAGCGGGGTACACAGATACGCAGTATTTT
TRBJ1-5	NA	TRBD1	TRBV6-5	CASRGTGAGNQPQHF	TGTGCCAGCAGGGGGACAGGGGCTGGCAATCAGCCCCAGCATTTT
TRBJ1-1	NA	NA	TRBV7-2	CASSPSPGSEAFF	TGTGCCAGCAGCCCGAGCCCGGGGTCTGAAGCTTTCTTT